The following is a T cell receptor (beta chain) sequence with its context. Its antigen is as yet unknown. Combining a sample-barcoded 5' primer with a J-beta primer mix, a second PCR ran for roughly 6 to 12 cycles. A single record per CDR3 protein comes from TCRdb applying MiXCR to the 5' RACE reads. Of about 2 million distinct CDR3 sequences in the sample, about 49% were seen once. This specimen comes from a study of blood T cells in healthy people across ages. General study results and limits: Roughly linear age-related decline in beta diversity appeared, significant by age around 40.

The CDR3 runs to 12 residues. The V gene's germline CDR1 is SQVTM and CDR2 ANQGSEA. The V gene end was trimmed by 7 bases and the J gene end by 7 bases; junction bases not matched to a gene: 2. Sample: blood. The J gene is TRBJ1-6, the V gene TRBV29-1, with 9 bases identical to TRBD1. The clonotype was recovered from a woman aged 40 to 50 in good health. DNA for the CDR3: TGCAGCGCCGGACAGGGGAATTCACCCCTCCACTTT. Protein product: CSAGQGNSPLHF.